The 8 T cell receptor beta chains listed next were all sequenced from one sample in a study of T cell repertoires in cytomegalovirus infection. The antigens these receptors bind are not known. TCRdb called the reads again in MiXCR, with one record for every CDR3 protein. Of approximately 120,000 distinct CDR3 sequences listed, 25% to 30% were seen once; the top ten hold about three quarters. The input for sequencing was CD8+ T cells from cultured PBMCs, taken from culture after CMV antigen stimulation. The receptors derive from a human donor in good health (CMV status not recorded). Some clones in this sample may be carry-over from other donors' samples.

The genes are TRBV9 and TRBJ1-2, with 8 positions matching TRBD1. There are 15 residues in the CDR3. V dropped 0 bases and J dropped 4; count of bases not matched to a gene: 5. Per the germline V gene, CDR1 is SGDLS and CDR2 is YYNGEE. The CDR3 nucleotides are TGTGCCAGCAGCGTAGCGCAGGACAGGGCCTATGGCTACACCTTC. Amino acids: CASSVAQDRAYGYTF.

The gene calls are TRBV27 and TRBJ1-2, with D hard to call. CDR1 and CDR2 from the germline V gene are MNHEY and SMNVEV (reference sequence). The CDR3 length is 13 residues. The V gene lost 3 bases and the J gene lost 5 bases, with 10 bases spanning the gap. CDR3 sequence reads: CASSFSPVYGYTF. The CDR3 DNA reads TGTGCCAGCAGTTTCTCTCCGGTATATGGCTACACCTTC.

CDR3 sequence (DNA): TGCGCCAGCAGCCAGGATAATCAGGGGGGGAACACTGAAGCTTTCTTT. This translates into CASSQDNQGGNTEAFF. J is TRBJ1-1 and V is TRBV4-1, with 7 bases matching TRBD1. The CDR3 covers 16 residues. The junction had 8 bases not matched to a gene; V was cut back by 3 bases and J by 1 base. Germline values: CDR1 MGHRA, CDR2 YSYEKL.

This sequence joins TRBV28 and TRBJ2-3; TRBD1 might be the D (7 bases). Trimming cost V 11 bases and J 2 bases, with 17 bases left between them. The CDR3 loop spans 14 amino acids. Germline V gene data show CDR1 as MDHEN and CDR2 as SYDVKM. The CDR3 reads CAARGVRTTDTQYF. CDR3 nucleotide sequence: TGTGCCGCCAGGGGGGTCCGGACCACAGATACGCAGTATTTT.

The V call is TRBV12-3 or TRBV12-4, the J call TRBJ2-3; 10 nucleotides agree with TRBD2. V shed 7 bases and J 3 bases; nucleotides not matched to a gene: 7. The CDR3 loop spans 15 amino acids. The CDR3 is CASKEQRGGTDTQYF. Written as DNA, the CDR3 is TGTGCCAGCAAGGAGCAGCGGGGGGGAACAGATACGCAGTATTTT.

This clonotype has a handful of counts. This sequence joins TRBV19 and TRBJ2-5; D perhaps matches TRBD1 (5 bases). CDR3 length: 15 residues. CDR1 is LNHDA, CDR2 SQIVND, per germline (reference sequence). V was clipped by 3 bases and J by 1 base, with 12 bases between them. CDR3 coding DNA: TGTGCCAGTAGTATCCCCTGGGGCGGCCAAGAGACCCAGTACTTC. It yields the protein CASSIPWGGQETQYF.

This clonotype was detected once. The gene calls are TRBV12-3 or TRBV12-4 and TRBJ1-2, with D perhaps matching TRBD1 (5 bases). The CDR3 totals 13 residues. Trimming cost V 5 bases and J 5 bases, with 12 bases left between them. This CDR3 is CASSHGAAYGYTF. The CDR3 DNA is TGTGCCAGCAGTCACGGGGCAGCATATGGCTACACCTTC.

The chain links TRBV7-9 to TRBJ2-7, with D tentatively TRBD2 (6 bases). CDR3 size: 16 residues. Trimming took 2 bases from V and 0 from J, leaving 14 bases between them. Germline V gene sequence: CDR1 SEHNR, CDR2 FQNEAQ (reference sequence). This chain's CDR3 is CASSLSAGTSSYEQYF. The DNA of the CDR3 is TGTGCCAGCAGCTTATCGGCGGGGACCAGCTCCTACGAGCAGTACTTC.